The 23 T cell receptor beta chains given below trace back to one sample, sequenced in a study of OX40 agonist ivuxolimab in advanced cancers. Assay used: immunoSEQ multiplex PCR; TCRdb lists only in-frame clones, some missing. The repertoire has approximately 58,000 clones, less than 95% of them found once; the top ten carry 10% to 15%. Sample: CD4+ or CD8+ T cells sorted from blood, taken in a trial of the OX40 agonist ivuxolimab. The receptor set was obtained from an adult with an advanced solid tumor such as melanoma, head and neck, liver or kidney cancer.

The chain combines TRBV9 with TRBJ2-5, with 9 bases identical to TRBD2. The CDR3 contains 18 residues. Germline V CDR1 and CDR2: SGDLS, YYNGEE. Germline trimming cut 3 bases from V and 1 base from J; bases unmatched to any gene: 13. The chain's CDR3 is CASSASGGAGGGQETQYF. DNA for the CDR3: TGTGCCAGCAGCGCCTCGGGGGGAGCGGGAGGAGGCCAAGAGACCCAGTACTTC.

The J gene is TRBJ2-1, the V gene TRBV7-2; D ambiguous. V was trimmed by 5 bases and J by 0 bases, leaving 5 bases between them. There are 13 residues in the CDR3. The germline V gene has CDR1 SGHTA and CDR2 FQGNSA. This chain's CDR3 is CASSESSYNEQFF. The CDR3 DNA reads TGTGCCAGCAGCGAAAGCTCCTACAATGAGCAGTTCTTC.

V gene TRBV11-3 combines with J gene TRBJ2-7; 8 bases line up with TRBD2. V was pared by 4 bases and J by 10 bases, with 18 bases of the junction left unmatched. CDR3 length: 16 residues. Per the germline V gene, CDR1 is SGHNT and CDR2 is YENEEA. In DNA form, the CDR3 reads TGTGCCAGCAGCTCAAGACTAGCGAGTGAGAAAAAACCACAGTACTTC. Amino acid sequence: CASSSRLASEKKPQYF.

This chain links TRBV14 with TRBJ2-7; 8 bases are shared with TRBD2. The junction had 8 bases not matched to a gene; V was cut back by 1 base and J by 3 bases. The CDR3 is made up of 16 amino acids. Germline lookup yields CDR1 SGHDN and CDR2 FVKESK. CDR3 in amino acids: CASSQATTSGNYEQYF. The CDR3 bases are TGTGCCAGCAGCCAAGCGACAACTAGCGGTAACTACGAGCAGTACTTC.

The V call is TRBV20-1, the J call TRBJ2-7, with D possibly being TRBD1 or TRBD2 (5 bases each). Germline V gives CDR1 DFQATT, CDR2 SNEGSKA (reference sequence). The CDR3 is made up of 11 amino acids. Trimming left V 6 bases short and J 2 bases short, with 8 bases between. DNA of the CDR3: TGCAGTGCGGGGCGGGCCTACGAGCAGTACTTC. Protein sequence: CSAGRAYEQYF.

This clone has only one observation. The CDR3 protein is CASSQVNRGLGFSEQYF. DNA of the CDR3: TGCGCCAGCAGCCAGGTAAACAGGGGCCTGGGGTTCTCCGAGCAGTACTTC. J is TRBJ2-7 and V is TRBV5-1; 7 bases are shared with TRBD1. With V trimmed by 4 bases and J by 6 bases, 19 bases remained unmatched. This CDR3 contains 17 residues. Germline V gene lookup returns CDR1 SGHRS and CDR2 YFSETQ.

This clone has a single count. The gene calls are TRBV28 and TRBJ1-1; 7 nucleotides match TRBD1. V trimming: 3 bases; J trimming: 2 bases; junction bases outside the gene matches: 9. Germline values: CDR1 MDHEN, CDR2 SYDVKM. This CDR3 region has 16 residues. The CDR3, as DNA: TGTGCCAGCAGTTTGTACCGGGACAGAACAAACACTGAAGCTTTCTTT. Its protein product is CASSLYRDRTNTEAFF.

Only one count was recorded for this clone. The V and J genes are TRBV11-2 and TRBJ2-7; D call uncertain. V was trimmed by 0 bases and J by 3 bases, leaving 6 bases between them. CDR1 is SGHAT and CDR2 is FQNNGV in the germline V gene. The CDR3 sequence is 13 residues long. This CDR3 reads CASSLDRLYEQYF. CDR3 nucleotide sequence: TGTGCCAGCAGCTTAGATCGCCTCTACGAGCAGTACTTC.

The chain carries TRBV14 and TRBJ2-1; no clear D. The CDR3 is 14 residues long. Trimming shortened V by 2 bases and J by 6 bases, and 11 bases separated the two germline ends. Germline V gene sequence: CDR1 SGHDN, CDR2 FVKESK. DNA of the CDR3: TGTGCCAGCAGCCAATCATCGGGCTTCAATGAGCAGTTCTTC. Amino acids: CASSQSSGFNEQFF.

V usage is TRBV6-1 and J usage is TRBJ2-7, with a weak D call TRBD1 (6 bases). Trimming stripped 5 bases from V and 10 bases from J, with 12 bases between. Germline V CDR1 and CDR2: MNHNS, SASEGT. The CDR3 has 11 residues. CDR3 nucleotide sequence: TGTGCCAGCAGTCCTGGGACAATCCAGTACTTC. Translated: CASSPGTIQYF.

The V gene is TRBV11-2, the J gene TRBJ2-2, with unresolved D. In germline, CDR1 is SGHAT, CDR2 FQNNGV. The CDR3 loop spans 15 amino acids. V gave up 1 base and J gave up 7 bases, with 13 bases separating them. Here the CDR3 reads CASSLGRSTGGELFF. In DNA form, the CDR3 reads TGTGCCAGCAGCTTAGGACGCTCGACGGGCGGGGAGCTGTTTTTT. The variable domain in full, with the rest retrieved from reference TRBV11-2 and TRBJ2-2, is EAGVAQSPRYKIIEKRQSVAFWCNPISGHATLYWYQQILGQGPKLLIQFQNNGVVDDSQLPKDRFSAERLKGVDSTLKIQPAKLEDSAVYLCASSLGRSTGGELFFGEGSRLTVL.

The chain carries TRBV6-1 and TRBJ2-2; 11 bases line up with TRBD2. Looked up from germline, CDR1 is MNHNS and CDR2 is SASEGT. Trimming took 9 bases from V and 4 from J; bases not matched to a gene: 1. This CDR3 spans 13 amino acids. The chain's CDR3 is CASLAGGTGELFF. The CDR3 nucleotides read TGTGCCAGTCTAGCGGGAGGCACCGGGGAGCTGTTTTTT.

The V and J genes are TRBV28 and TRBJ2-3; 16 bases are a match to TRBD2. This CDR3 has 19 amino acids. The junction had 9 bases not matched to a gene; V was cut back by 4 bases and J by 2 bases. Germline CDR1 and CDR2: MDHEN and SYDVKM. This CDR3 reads CASSSWGLAGGQVTDTQYF. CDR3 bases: TGTGCCAGCAGTTCCTGGGGACTAGCGGGAGGGCAGGTCACAGATACGCAGTATTTT.

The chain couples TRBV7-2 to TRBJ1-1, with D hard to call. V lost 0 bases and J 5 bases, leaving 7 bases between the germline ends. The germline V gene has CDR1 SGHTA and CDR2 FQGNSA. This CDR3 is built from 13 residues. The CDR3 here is CASSLAFGTEAFF. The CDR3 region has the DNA TGTGCCAGCAGCTTAGCCTTTGGTACTGAAGCTTTCTTT.

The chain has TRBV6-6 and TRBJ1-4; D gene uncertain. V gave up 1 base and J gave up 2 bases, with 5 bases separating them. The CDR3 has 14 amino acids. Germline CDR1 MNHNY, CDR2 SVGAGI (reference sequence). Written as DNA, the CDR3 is TGTGCCAGCAGTTACTTTGGGACTAATGAAAAACTGTTTTTT. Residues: CASSYFGTNEKLFF.

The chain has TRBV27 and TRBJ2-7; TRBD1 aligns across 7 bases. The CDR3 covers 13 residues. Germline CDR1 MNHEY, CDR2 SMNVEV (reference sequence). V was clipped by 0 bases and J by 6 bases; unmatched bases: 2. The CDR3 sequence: CASSLSYRGEQYF. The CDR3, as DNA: TGTGCCAGCAGTTTATCATACAGGGGCGAGCAGTACTTC.

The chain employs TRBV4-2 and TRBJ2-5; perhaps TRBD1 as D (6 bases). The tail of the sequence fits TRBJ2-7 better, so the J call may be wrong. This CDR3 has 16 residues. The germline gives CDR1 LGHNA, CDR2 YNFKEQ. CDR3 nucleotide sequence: TGTGCCAGCAGCCAACACGGACAGTCGGACTCCTACGAGCAGTACTTC. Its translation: CASSQHGQSDSYEQYF.

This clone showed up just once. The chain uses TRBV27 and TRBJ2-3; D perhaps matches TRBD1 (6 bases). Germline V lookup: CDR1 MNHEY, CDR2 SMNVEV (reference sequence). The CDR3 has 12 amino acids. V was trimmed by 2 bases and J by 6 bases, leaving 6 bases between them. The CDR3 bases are TGTGCCAGCAGTTTACAGGGGGATACGCAGTATTTT. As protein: CASSLQGDTQYF.

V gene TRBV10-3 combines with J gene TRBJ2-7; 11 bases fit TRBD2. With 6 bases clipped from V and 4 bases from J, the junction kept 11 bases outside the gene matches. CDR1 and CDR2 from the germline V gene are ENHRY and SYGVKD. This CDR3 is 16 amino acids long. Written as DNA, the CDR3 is TGTGCCATCAGCCCTTCACTAGCGGGAGAAACTTACGAGCAGTACTTC. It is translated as CAISPSLAGETYEQYF.

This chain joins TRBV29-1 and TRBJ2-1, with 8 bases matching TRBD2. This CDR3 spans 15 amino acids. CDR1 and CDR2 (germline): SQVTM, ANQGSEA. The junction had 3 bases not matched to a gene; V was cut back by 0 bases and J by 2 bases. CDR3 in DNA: TGCAGCGTTGAAGAGGCGGGAGGAGCCTACAATGAGCAGTTCTTC. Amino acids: CSVEEAGGAYNEQFF.

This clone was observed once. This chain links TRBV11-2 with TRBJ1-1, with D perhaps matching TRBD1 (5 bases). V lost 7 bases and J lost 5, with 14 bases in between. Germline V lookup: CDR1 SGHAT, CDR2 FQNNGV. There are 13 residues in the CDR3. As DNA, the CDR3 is TGTGCCAGCACCCCCTCAGGGTTTACTGAAGCTTTCTTT. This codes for CASTPSGFTEAFF.

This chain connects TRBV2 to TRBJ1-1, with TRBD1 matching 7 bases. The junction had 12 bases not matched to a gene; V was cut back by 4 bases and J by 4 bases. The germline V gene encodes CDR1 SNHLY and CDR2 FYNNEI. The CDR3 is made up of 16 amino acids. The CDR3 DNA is TGTGCCAGCAGTGGCCCTCGACAGGGTTCGCGCACTGAAGCTTTCTTT. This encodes CASSGPRQGSRTEAFF.

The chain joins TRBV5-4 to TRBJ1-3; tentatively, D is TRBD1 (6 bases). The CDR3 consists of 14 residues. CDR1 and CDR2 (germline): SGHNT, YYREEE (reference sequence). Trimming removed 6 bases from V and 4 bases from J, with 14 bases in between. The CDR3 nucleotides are TGTGCCAGCAACGTGATGGGGGCGGGAAACACCATATATTTT. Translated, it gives CASNVMGAGNTIYF.